This T cell receptor (beta chain) was obtained from a study of T-cell reconstitution after alpha-beta-depleted transplantation in children. Study outcomes and limitations: T cells produced anew were the main source of T-cell counts and diversity one year after transplant. Several patients had high TCRbeta diversity at day 60; it came from surviving recipient T cells and thymic progenitors. The origin of alpha-beta T cells about two months after transplant was reportedly several hundred expanded graft clones.

Researchers prepared the TCRbeta library using unique molecular identifiers, the study reports. MiXCR, run by TCRdb on the PCR reads, gives a single entry per CDR3 protein. The data show about 260,000 distinct CDR3 sequences, 6.5% to 9% seen once. This CDR3 comprises 14 residues. This clonotype was seen ten or more times. Its antigen remains unidentified. This clonotype was obtained from a male patient under 18 who had a stem cell transplant for acute lymphoblastic leukemia, so the T cells may come from the graft donor. This chain connects TRBV21-1 to TRBJ2-7; no check of the table's D call, TRBD1, against the DNA was made. TRBV21-1 is described as a pseudogene. This specimen consisted of PBMCs, mostly from graft donor cells, obtained 180 days after TCRalphabeta/CD19-depleted stem cell transplant. CDR3 bases: TGTGCCAGCAGCAATCGCAGGACAGACTACGAGCAGTACTTC. Protein sequence: CASSNRRTDYEQYF.